This is a list of T cell receptor beta chains from one sample in a study of cytomegalovirus exposure and HLA in healthy donors. Assay used: immunoSEQ multiplex PCR; TCRdb lists only in-frame clones, some missing. The data contain some 87,000 clones, 77% of them singletons. Sequenced input: PBMCs. The receptors were sampled from a man aged 45-65 years in good health and CMV-seropositive. CDR3s include the opening cysteine and the closing phenylalanine or tryptophan. The D gene is left open where the match is weak. Rows may omit the clone size; those that give it use once, few, many or a size class.

clone size: NA; D gene: TRBD1; V gene: TRBV20-1; J gene: TRBJ1-6; CDR3 DNA: TGCAGTGTCTGGACAGGTGAACTCAACTTT; CDR3 protein: CSVWTGELNF
clone size: NA; D gene: TRBD1; V gene: TRBV27; J gene: TRBJ2-3; CDR3 DNA: TGTGCCAGCAGTAGTGGACAGGGTGCAGATACGCAGTATTTT; CDR3 protein: CASSSGQGADTQYF
clone size: NA; D gene: NA; V gene: TRBV9; J gene: TRBJ2-2; CDR3 DNA: TGTGCCAGCAGCCCGGGTCCGAACACCGGGGAGCTGTTTTTT; CDR3 protein: CASSPGPNTGELFF
clone size: NA; D gene: NA; V gene: TRBV14; J gene: TRBJ1-2; CDR3 DNA: TGTGCCAGCAGCCAAGATGTTAGCAGGGTACGAGGCTACACCTTC; CDR3 protein: CASSQDVSRVRGYTF
clone size: NA; D gene: NA; V gene: TRBV7-3; J gene: TRBJ1-1; CDR3 DNA: TGTGCCAGCAGAGATAGTGGGAACACTGAAGCTTTCTTT; CDR3 protein: CASRDSGNTEAFF
clone size: NA; D gene: NA; V gene: TRBV5-6; J gene: TRBJ1-2; CDR3 DNA: TGTGCCAGCAGTCTGGACAGAAACTATGGCTACACCTTC; CDR3 protein: CASSLDRNYGYTF
clone size: once; D gene: TRBD1; V gene: TRBV4-3; J gene: TRBJ1-6; CDR3 DNA: TGCGCCAGCAGCCAAGATGGGGTGGGACAGGGAGGATCACCCCTCAACTTT; CDR3 protein: CASSQDGVGQGGSPLNF
clone size: NA; D gene: TRBD1; V gene: TRBV23-1; J gene: TRBJ1-2; CDR3 DNA: TGCGCCAGCAGTCAGGGACAGGGAAGCGGCTACACCTTC; CDR3 protein: CASSQGQGSGYTF
clone size: NA; D gene: NA; V gene: TRBV7-2; J gene: TRBJ2-5; CDR3 DNA: TGTGCCAGCAGCAATAGGAGGGAGACCCAGTACTTC; CDR3 protein: CASSNRRETQYF
clone size: NA; D gene: NA; V gene: TRBV19; J gene: TRBJ2-2; CDR3 DNA: TGTGCCAGTAGTAGACGGGGAAACACCGGGGAGCTGTTTTTT; CDR3 protein: CASSRRGNTGELFF
clone size: NA; D gene: NA; V gene: TRBV4-1; J gene: TRBJ1-2; CDR3 DNA: TGCGCCAGCAGCCAAGATCGAAGTGAGCGGGTTCCTGGCTACACCTTC; CDR3 protein: CASSQDRSERVPGYTF
clone size: NA; D gene: TRBD2; V gene: TRBV5-6; J gene: TRBJ2-7; CDR3 DNA: TGTGCCAGCAGCTCGCTAGCGGGATCCCACGAGCAGTACTTC; CDR3 protein: CASSSLAGSHEQYF
clone size: NA; D gene: NA; V gene: TRBV19; J gene: TRBJ1-3; CDR3 DNA: TGTGCCAGTGCTCAGGGGCGAGGAAACACCATATATTTT; CDR3 protein: CASAQGRGNTIYF
clone size: once; D gene: TRBD2; V gene: TRBV30; J gene: TRBJ2-2; CDR3 DNA: TGTGCCGGTAGCGGGGACGCGAGCACCGGGGAGCTGTTTTTT; CDR3 protein: CAGSGDASTGELFF
clone size: NA; D gene: NA; V gene: TRBV21-1; J gene: TRBJ2-7; CDR3 DNA: TGTGCCAGCAGCAAAGGGGGACAGTACTACGAGCAGTACTTC; CDR3 protein: CASSKGGQYYEQYF
clone size: once; D gene: TRBD1; V gene: TRBV7-3; J gene: TRBJ2-7; CDR3 DNA: TGTGCCAGCAGCCTCGCCGGGACAGGGGAATACGAGCAGTACTTC; CDR3 protein: CASSLAGTGEYEQYF
clone size: NA; D gene: NA; V gene: TRBV7-9; J gene: TRBJ2-7; CDR3 DNA: TGTGCCAGCAGTAGCTTATCCTTCGAGCAGTACTTC; CDR3 protein: CASSSLSFEQYF
clone size: NA; D gene: TRBD1; V gene: TRBV18; J gene: TRBJ2-3; CDR3 DNA: TGTGCCAGCTCACACGGCGGGACAGGGGTTGCTACGCAGTATTTT; CDR3 protein: CASSHGGTGVATQYF
clone size: once; D gene: NA; V gene: TRBV4-3; J gene: TRBJ1-4; CDR3 DNA: TGCGCCAGCAGCCAAGATCTGCAGGGAAGGAGGGGAACTAATGAAAAACTGTTTTTT; CDR3 protein: CASSQDLQGRRGTNEKLFF
clone size: NA; D gene: NA; V gene: TRBV30; J gene: TRBJ1-5; CDR3 DNA: TGTGCCTGGAGTGTAAGGACAAACAATCAGCCCCAGAATTTT; CDR3 protein: CAWSVRTNNQPQNF
clone size: NA; D gene: TRBD1; V gene: TRBV27; J gene: TRBJ1-5; CDR3 DNA: TGTGCCAGCAGACCGGGACAGTTACATCAGCCCCAGCATTTT; CDR3 protein: CASRPGQLHQPQHF
clone size: NA; D gene: NA; V gene: TRBV9; J gene: TRBJ2-3; CDR3 DNA: TGTGCCAGCAGCGCCCTCACAGATACGCAGTATTTT; CDR3 protein: CASSALTDTQYF
clone size: NA; D gene: NA; V gene: TRBV30; J gene: TRBJ1-6; CDR3 DNA: TGTGCCTGGAGTGTTTATGGGGGGGGTTCACCCCTCCACTTT; CDR3 protein: CAWSVYGGGSPLHF
clone size: NA; D gene: NA; V gene: TRBV7-2; J gene: TRBJ1-1; CDR3 DNA: TGTGCCAGCAGCTTGACAGGGAACACTGAAGCTTTCTTT; CDR3 protein: CASSLTGNTEAFF
clone size: NA; D gene: NA; V gene: TRBV4-3; J gene: TRBJ1-1; CDR3 DNA: TGCGCCAGCAGCCGGCAGGGTGACACTGAAGCTTTCTTT; CDR3 protein: CASSRQGDTEAFF
clone size: NA; D gene: TRBD1; V gene: TRBV29-1; J gene: TRBJ1-1; CDR3 DNA: TGCAGCGTAGGGGGACAGGGGACCGAAGCTTTCTTT; CDR3 protein: CSVGGQGTEAFF
clone size: once; D gene: TRBD1; V gene: TRBV9; J gene: TRBJ2-7; CDR3 DNA: TGTGCCAGCAGCCCGGGACAGGGTCTCTACGAGCAGTACTTC; CDR3 protein: CASSPGQGLYEQYF
clone size: NA; D gene: TRBD2; V gene: TRBV29-1; J gene: TRBJ2-1; CDR3 DNA: TGCAGCGTTGGGGGTGTTGGGACTAGCGGGGGTAATGAGCAGTTCTTC; CDR3 protein: CSVGGVGTSGGNEQFF
clone size: NA; D gene: TRBD2; V gene: TRBV5-6; J gene: TRBJ2-1; CDR3 DNA: TGTGCCAGCAGGTCACTGGGACTAGTTGAAAATGAGCAGTTCTTC; CDR3 protein: CASRSLGLVENEQFF
clone size: NA; D gene: NA; V gene: TRBV7-9; J gene: TRBJ2-2; CDR3 DNA: TGTGCCAGCACCCCCCAGGCTAGCGAGAACACCGGGGAGCTGTTTTTT; CDR3 protein: CASTPQASENTGELFF
clone size: NA; D gene: TRBD1; V gene: TRBV7-9; J gene: TRBJ2-7; CDR3 DNA: TGTGCCAGCAGCTCCGACAGGGGGCCCCTCAAGCAGTACTTC; CDR3 protein: CASSSDRGPLKQYF
clone size: few; D gene: NA; V gene: TRBV7-9; J gene: TRBJ1-1; CDR3 DNA: TGTGCCAGTGAACAGGGCGAGGGCGCTGAAGCTTTCTTT; CDR3 protein: CASEQGEGAEAFF
clone size: NA; D gene: TRBD2; V gene: TRBV6-4; J gene: TRBJ2-3; CDR3 DNA: TGTGCCAGCTCGCGGGGGGCGGCAGATACGCAGTATTTT; CDR3 protein: CASSRGAADTQYF
clone size: once; D gene: NA; V gene: TRBV4-3; J gene: TRBJ1-6; CDR3 DNA: TGCGCCAGCAGCCGATCGAGCGGGAGTTTCGATTCACCCCTCCACTTT; CDR3 protein: CASSRSSGSFDSPLHF
clone size: NA; D gene: TRBD2; V gene: TRBV5-1; J gene: TRBJ2-7; CDR3 DNA: TGCGCCAGCAGCTACCTAGCGGGGGGTTCCTACGAGCAGTACTTC; CDR3 protein: CASSYLAGGSYEQYF
clone size: NA; D gene: TRBD1; V gene: TRBV9; J gene: TRBJ1-2; CDR3 DNA: TGTGCCAGCAGCGGGGGACAGGGGGCGAGCTATGGCTACACCTTC; CDR3 protein: CASSGGQGASYGYTF
clone size: NA; D gene: NA; V gene: TRBV5-8; J gene: TRBJ2-7; CDR3 DNA: TGTGCCAGCAGCTTGCGGGGAGGCACGGCCTACGAGCAGTACTTC; CDR3 protein: CASSLRGGTAYEQYF
clone size: once; D gene: TRBD1; V gene: TRBV19; J gene: TRBJ1-6; CDR3 DNA: TGTGCCAGTAGTAGTATTGGAAGGGACAGAAATTCACCCCTCCACTTT; CDR3 protein: CASSSIGRDRNSPLHF
clone size: NA; D gene: TRBD2; V gene: TRBV2; J gene: TRBJ2-3; CDR3 DNA: TGTGCCAGCAGTAGACTAGCGGGGGGCACAGATACGCAGTATTTT; CDR3 protein: CASSRLAGGTDTQYF
clone size: NA; D gene: TRBD1; V gene: TRBV7-2; J gene: TRBJ2-2; CDR3 DNA: TGTGCCAGCAGCTTAGCAGGGGGCGACACCGGGGAGCTGTTTTTT; CDR3 protein: CASSLAGGDTGELFF
clone size: NA; D gene: NA; V gene: TRBV5-4; J gene: TRBJ1-2; CDR3 DNA: TGTGCCAGCAGCCCCCCGGTGAACAGTGGCTACACCTTC; CDR3 protein: CASSPPVNSGYTF
clone size: NA; D gene: NA; V gene: TRBV4-3; J gene: TRBJ2-1; CDR3 DNA: TGCGCCAGCAGCCAGGGGTCCGGTACGGGAGATGAGCAGTTCTTC; CDR3 protein: CASSQGSGTGDEQFF